This is a list of T cell receptor beta chains from one sample in a study of blood T cells in healthy people across ages. Each CDR3 protein is one row after TCRdb ran MiXCR on the 5' RACE reads. This table has about 730,000 distinct CDR3 sequences, approximately 39% appearing once. Sequenced input: blood. The origin of the receptors is a woman between 55 and 75 years old in good health. Both conserved end residues are part of each CDR3. D genes are given only for firm matches. Expanded clones are given a class, and other clones once, few, many or no size at all.

abundance	v_gene	d_gene	j_gene	CDR3nt	CDR3aa
many	TRBV20-1	TRBD2	TRBJ2-7	TGCAGTGCATCGCCCCCGGCGGGAGGGTCCTACGAGCAGTACTTC	CSASPPAGGSYEQYF
once	TRBV29-1	TRBD2	TRBJ2-5	TGCAGCGTTCCCTTGGGTAGCGGGAGGGCGGAGACCCAGTACTTC	CSVPLGSGRAETQYF
-	TRBV3-1	TRBD1	TRBJ1-4	TGTGCCAGCAGCCAAGAAGGGACAGTTGAAAAACTGTTTTTT	CASSQEGTVEKLFF
-	TRBV29-1	-	TRBJ2-2	TGCAGCGTCGAGGGGGGCACCGGGGAGCTGTTTTTT	CSVEGGTGELFF
-	TRBV29-1	-	TRBJ2-2	TGCAGCGTTGAAGGGGGGGCTTATTTCACCGGGGAGCTGTTTTTT	CSVEGGAYFTGELFF
-	TRBV9	-	TRBJ1-4	TGTGCCAGCAGCGTAGGTCCCTACCCCGGGGAAAAACTGTTTTTT	CASSVGPYPGEKLFF
few	TRBV20-1	-	TRBJ1-6	TGCAGTGCCCTTCACAGGGTTTGGAATTCACCCCTCCACTTT	CSALHRVWNSPLHF
many	TRBV29-1	-	TRBJ2-3	TGCAGCGTCGTTGCGGTTCGGGGAGATACGCAGTATTTT	CSVVAVRGDTQYF
-	TRBV28	-	TRBJ2-3	TGCGCCAGCAGTTTCCAAAGCACAGGGCCCCCCACGTCAGATACGCAGTATTTT	CASSFQSTGPPTSDTQYF
few	TRBV6-2/TRBV6-3	-	TRBJ2-1	TGTGCCAGCAGTTACGGGCTGGATGAGCAGTTCTTC	CASSYGLDEQFF
-	TRBV5-1	-	TRBJ2-7	TGCGCCAGCAGCTTTCAGTATAAGGGGGACCTTACATTCTACGAGCAGTACTTC	CASSFQYKGDLTFYEQYF
-	TRBV7-8	TRBD2	TRBJ2-1	TGTGCCAGCAGCCCAGGACGGACTAGCGGTTACAATGAGCAGTTCTTC	CASSPGRTSGYNEQFF
-	TRBV12-3/TRBV12-4	TRBD1	TRBJ1-1	TGTGCCAGCAGAGCGACAGGGAGGCGGAACACTGAAGCTTTCTTT	CASRATGRRNTEAFF
few	TRBV28	-	TRBJ2-3	TGTGCCAGCAACCGTTGGGGGGATACGCAGTATTTT	CASNRWGDTQYF
few	TRBV10-1	-	TRBJ2-3	TGCGCCAGCAGTGACCAGCCGAGAGATACGCAGTATTTT	CASSDQPRDTQYF
few	TRBV14	-	TRBJ2-1	TGTGCCAGCAGCCAAGATTTGGGCGATGAGCAGTTCTTC	CASSQDLGDEQFF
-	TRBV7-6	TRBD1	TRBJ2-7	TGTGCCAGCAGCTTTTTCGAACGGGACAGGCCGAGCTCCTACGAGCAGTACTTC	CASSFFERDRPSSYEQYF
many	TRBV13	-	TRBJ1-6	TGTGCCAGCAGTCGTAGGACGGGGTATTCACCCCTCCACTTT	CASSRRTGYSPLHF
once	TRBV4-1	-	TRBJ1-1	TGCACCAGAATCAAGGGTTTGGACACTGAAGCTTTCTTT	CTRIKGLDTEAFF
-	TRBV7-6	TRBD1	TRBJ1-1	TGTGCCAGCAGCTCAAGGGGGCCGAACACTGAAGCTTTCTTT	CASSSRGPNTEAFF
-	TRBV6-1	-	TRBJ2-3	TGTGCCAGCAGTTGGGACACCACAGATACGCAGTATTTT	CASSWDTTDTQYF
many	TRBV20-1	-	TRBJ2-3	TGCAGTGCTAGAGTTCCTTTCACAGATACGCAGTATTTT	CSARVPFTDTQYF
-	TRBV20-1	-	TRBJ2-5	TGCAGTGCTAGACTAAACACCGGGGCCTCCTGGGAAGAGACCCAGTACTTC	CSARLNTGASWEETQYF
-	TRBV25-1	TRBD2	TRBJ2-1	TGTGCAGTCGGGCTAGCGGGGATGAATGAGCAGTTCTTC	CAVGLAGMNEQFF
-	TRBV27	TRBD1	TRBJ1-1	TGTGCCAGCATAAGTGACAGGGAGGGTGGCACTGAAGCTTTCTTT	CASISDREGGTEAFF
many	TRBV12-3/TRBV12-4	TRBD1	TRBJ1-5	TGTGCCAGCAGTGCGGGACAGGGCAATCAGCCCCAGCATTTT	CASSAGQGNQPQHF
-	TRBV5-1	-	TRBJ1-1	TGCGCCAGCGGCGGGCAGGCGAACACTGAAGCTTTCTTT	CASGGQANTEAFF
many	TRBV12-3/TRBV12-4	-	TRBJ2-7	TGTGCCAGCAGTTTAGGTCACTCCTACGAGCAGTACTTC	CASSLGHSYEQYF
-	TRBV7-3	TRBD2	TRBJ2-5	TGTGCCAGCAGCTTCATGGCGGGAGGGCCGGTTGAGCAGTACTTC	CASSFMAGGPVEQYF
-	TRBV20-1	TRBD1	TRBJ2-7	TGCAGTGCTAGAGATTCGCATAAAAGACAGGGGCGGTTGATCTACGAGCAGTACTTC	CSARDSHKRQGRLIYEQYF
few	TRBV5-4	-	TRBJ2-5	TGTGCCAGCAGCCCAGGGTCGTCCGTAAAAGAGACCCAGTACTTC	CASSPGSSVKETQYF
few	TRBV5-6	-	TRBJ2-7	TGTGCCAGCAGCTTGGACTACCGCGGCGAGCAGTACTTC	CASSLDYRGEQYF
-	TRBV12-3/TRBV12-4	TRBD2	TRBJ2-5	TGCGCCAGCAGCTTGGGAGCGGGGGGCCAAGAGACCCAGTACTTC	CASSLGAGGQETQYF
few	TRBV29-1	-	TRBJ2-7	TGCAGCGTCGTGGACAGCTCCTACGAGCAGTACTTC	CSVVDSSYEQYF
-	TRBV29-1	-	TRBJ1-3	TGCAGCGTCGTGACTGAGGCAAACACCATATATTTT	CSVVTEANTIYF
-	TRBV21-1	-	TRBJ2-5	TGTGCCTGCCTGGAGGGGGGGTTGGCAGGGGTCTTCCAAGAGACCCAGTACTTC	CACLEGGLAGVFQETQYF
few	TRBV4-2	TRBD2	TRBJ2-7	TGTGCCAGCAGCCAAGATACTAGCGGTCGCTCCTACGAGCAGTACTTC	CASSQDTSGRSYEQYF
-	TRBV7-3	-	TRBJ2-7	TGTGCCAGCAGCTTGGCGGGGGCCTACAATGAGCAGTACTTC	CASSLAGAYNEQYF
-	TRBV9	-	TRBJ2-7	TGTGCCAGCAGCGTAGGGGGCGCGGCAATATCCTACGAGCAGTACTTC	CASSVGGAAISYEQYF
few	TRBV5-6	-	TRBJ1-2	TGTGCCAGCAGCTTGGCCGGGAGTGAAGTGGATGGCTACACCTTC	CASSLAGSEVDGYTF